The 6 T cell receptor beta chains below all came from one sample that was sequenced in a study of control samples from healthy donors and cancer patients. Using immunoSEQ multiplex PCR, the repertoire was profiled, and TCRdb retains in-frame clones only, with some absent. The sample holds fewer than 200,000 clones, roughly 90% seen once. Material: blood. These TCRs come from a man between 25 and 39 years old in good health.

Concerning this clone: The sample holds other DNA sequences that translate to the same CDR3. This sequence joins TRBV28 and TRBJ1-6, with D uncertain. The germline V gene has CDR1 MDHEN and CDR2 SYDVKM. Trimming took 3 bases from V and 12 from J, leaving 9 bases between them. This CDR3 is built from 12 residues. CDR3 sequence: CASSLSSRPLHF. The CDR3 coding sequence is TGTGCCAGCAGTTTGTCCTCACGACCCCTCCACTTT.

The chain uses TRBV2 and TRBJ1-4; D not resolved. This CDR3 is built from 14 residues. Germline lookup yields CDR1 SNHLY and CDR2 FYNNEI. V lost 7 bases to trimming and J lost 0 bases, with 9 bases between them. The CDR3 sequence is CASKRGATNEKLFF. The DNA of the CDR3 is TGTGCCAGCAAAAGAGGAGCAACTAATGAAAAACTGTTTTTT.

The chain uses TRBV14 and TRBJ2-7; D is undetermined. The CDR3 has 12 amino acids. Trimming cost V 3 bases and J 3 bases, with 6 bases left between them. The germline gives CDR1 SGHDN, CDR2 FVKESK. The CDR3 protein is CASSQFGYEQYF. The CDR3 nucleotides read TGTGCCAGCAGCCAGTTCGGCTACGAGCAGTACTTC.

The CDR3 DNA follows: TGCGCCAGCAGCTCACAGGCGATAAGTAACTATGGCTACACCTTC. It specifies CASSSQAISNYGYTF. The rearrangement joins TRBV5-1 to TRBJ1-2; D is possibly TRBD1 (5 bases). Germline loops: CDR1 SGHRS, CDR2 YFSETQ. Between the trimmed V and J ends, which lost 3 bases and 1 base, there was a span of 13 bases. CDR3 length: 15 residues.

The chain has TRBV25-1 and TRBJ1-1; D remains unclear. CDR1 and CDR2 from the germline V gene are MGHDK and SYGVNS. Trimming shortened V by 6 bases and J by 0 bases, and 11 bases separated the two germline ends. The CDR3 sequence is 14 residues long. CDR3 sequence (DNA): TGTGCCAGCAGAAACCAGAACATGAACACTGAAGCTTTCTTT. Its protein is CASRNQNMNTEAFF.

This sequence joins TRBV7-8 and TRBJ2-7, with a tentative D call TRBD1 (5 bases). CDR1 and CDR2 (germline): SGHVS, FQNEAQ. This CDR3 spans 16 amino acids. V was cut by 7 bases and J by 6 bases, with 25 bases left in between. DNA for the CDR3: TGTGCCAGCACCATCCTTTTTGGGGCGTCGAGTAGCGAGCAGTACTTC. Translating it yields CASTILFGASSSEQYF. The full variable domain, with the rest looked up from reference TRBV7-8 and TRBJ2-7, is GAGVSQSPRYKVAKRGQDVALRCDPISGHVSLFWYQQALGQGPEFLTYFQNEAQLDKSGLPSDRFFAERPEGSVSTLKIQRTQQEDSAVYLCASTILFGASSSEQYFGPGTRLTVT.